This T cell receptor (beta chain) comes out of a study of early T cells in non-severe SARS-CoV-2 infection. TCRdb re-analysed the 5' RACE reads in MiXCR, keeping a single row per CDR3 protein. Among fewer than 60,000 distinct CDR3 sequences listed, 11% were seen once. There are many counts of this clonotype. The specimen was whole blood. This TCR was recovered from an adult who was a healthcare worker with PCR-confirmed SARS-CoV-2 infection or an uninfected control (not recorded which).

CDR3 in DNA: TGTGCCAGCAGCTGGACAGGGTACAATTCACCCCTCCACTTT. It is translated as CASSWTGYNSPLHF. The V call is TRBV7-2, the J call TRBJ1-6, with 8 nucleotides matching TRBD1. CDR1 is SGHTA, CDR2 FQGNSA, per germline. This CDR3 has 14 amino acids. The junction had 3 bases not matched to a gene; V was cut back by 4 bases and J by 7 bases.